These 11 T cell receptor beta chains came from one sample sequenced in a study of T cells in localized non-small cell lung cancer. Some clones are missing from TCRdb's copy, which holds only in-frame ones; the method was immunoSEQ multiplex PCR. The sample consists of tens of thousands of clones, more than 75% of them appearing once. The material sequenced was peripheral blood, taken before any cancer treatment. These receptors were taken from a woman aged 35 to 69 with stage I squamous cell lung carcinoma.

This chain uses TRBV5-1 with TRBJ2-7; D is tentatively TRBD1 or TRBD2 (5 bases each). The CDR3 totals 15 residues. The germline gives CDR1 SGHRS, CDR2 YFSETQ. V shed 4 bases and J shed 4 bases, with 18 bases lying between them. CDR3 sequence: CASSETGTELYEQYF. CDR3 nucleotides: TGCGCCAGCAGCGAAACCGGGACCGAACTTTACGAGCAGTACTTC.

For this clone: The junction shows a germline mismatch at one end, possibly a read error. The J gene is TRBJ2-7, the V gene TRBV7-7, with 8 bases lining up with TRBD1. This CDR3 region has 19 residues. Germline V gene data show CDR1 as SSHAT and CDR2 as FNYEAQ (reference sequence). Here the CDR3 reads CASSLVRCLLRQGRYEQYF. The CDR3, as DNA: TGTGCTAGCAGCTTAGTCCGTTGTTTGTTGAGACAGGGGAGGTACGAGCAGTACTTC.

This chain uses TRBV5-1 with TRBJ1-6, with 7 bases that match TRBD1. After removal of 2 bases from V and 7 bases from J, the junction contained 6 bases not matched to a gene. CDR3 length equals 15 residues. In germline, CDR1 is SGHRS, CDR2 YFSETQ. The CDR3 sequence: CASSLQTGQNSPLHF. CDR3 DNA: TGCGCCAGCAGCTTACAGACAGGGCAAAATTCACCCCTCCACTTT. Full variable domain (remainder filled in from reference TRBV5-1 and TRBJ1-6): KAGVTQTPRYLIKTRGQQVTLSCSPISGHRSVSWYQQTPGQGLQFLFEYFSETQRNKGNFPGRFSGRQFSNSRSEMNVSTLELGDSALYLCASSLQTGQNSPLHFGNGTRLTVT.

V gene TRBV19 combines with J gene TRBJ1-5; D gene ambiguous. The germline CDR1 and CDR2 sequences are LNHDA and SQIVND (reference sequence). The CDR3 extends over 14 amino acids. Trimming shortened V by 5 bases and J by 6 bases, and 14 bases separated the two germline ends. The chain's CDR3 is CASSPPLEGQPQHF. Here the CDR3 DNA reads TGTGCCAGTAGTCCCCCCCTCGAGGGTCAGCCCCAGCATTTT. The variable domain in full, completed from reference TRBV19 and TRBJ1-5, reads DGGITQSPKYLFRKEGQNVTLSCEQNLNHDAMYWYRQDPGQGLRLIYYSQIVNDFQKGDIAEGYSVSREKKESFPLTVTSAQKNPTAFYLCASSPPLEGQPQHFGDGTRLSIL.

This chain uses TRBV2 with TRBJ1-5; D gene unclear. The length of the CDR3 is 14 residues. Trimming left V 6 bases short and J 7 bases short, with 16 bases between. Germline V CDR1 and CDR2: SNHLY, FYNNEI. The CDR3 DNA reads TGTGCCAGCAGCCCCTTCGGGGAGGGCCAGCCCCAGCATTTT. Translated, it gives CASSPFGEGQPQHF.

The chain joins TRBV5-1 to TRBJ2-2, with D possibly matching TRBD2 (5 bases). Germline V gene lookup returns CDR1 SGHRS and CDR2 YFSETQ. V dropped 4 bases and J dropped 4 bases, with 11 bases sitting between them. The CDR3 extends over 14 amino acids. The CDR3 reads CASSPGEGTGELFF. The CDR3 DNA follows: TGCGCCAGCAGCCCCGGGGAAGGCACCGGGGAGCTGTTTTTT.

The chain joins TRBV5-1 to TRBJ1-1; D not resolved. The V and J ends lost 0 bases and 7 bases respectively, with 16 bases between them. The CDR3 runs to 15 residues. Germline-derived CDR1 and CDR2 are SGHRS and YFSETQ. CDR3 DNA: TGCGCCAGCAGCTTGGAAGGCAGTGTATTCAGTGAAGCTTTCTTT. Its translation: CASSLEGSVFSEAFF.

The rearrangement uses TRBV19 and TRBJ1-2; the match to TRBD1 covers 7 bases. The germline gives CDR1 LNHDA, CDR2 SQIVND (reference sequence). CDR3 size: 15 residues. Trimming at V came to 7 bases and at J to 7 bases, leaving 15 bases not matched to a gene. The DNA for the CDR3 is TGTGCCAGTACCACCCAGAGGACAGGTATAGGTGGCTACACCTTC. It yields the protein CASTTQRTGIGGYTF. Full variable domain (outside the CDR3, taken from reference TRBV19 and TRBJ1-2): DGGITQSPKYLFRKEGQNVTLSCEQNLNHDAMYWYRQDPGQGLRLIYYSQIVNDFQKGDIAEGYSVSREKKESFPLTVTSAQKNPTAFYLCASTTQRTGIGGYTFGSGTRLTVV.

The V gene is TRBV7-9, the J gene TRBJ1-1; unclear D gene. Germline values: CDR1 SEHNR, CDR2 FQNEAQ (reference sequence). The CDR3 extends over 15 amino acids. Trimming cost V 5 bases and J 1 base, with 14 bases left between them. Here the CDR3 reads CASSDRQGGNTEAFF. In DNA, the CDR3 is TGTGCCAGCAGCGACCGACAAGGAGGGAACACTGAAGCTTTCTTT.

The chain uses TRBV6-5 and TRBJ1-2; TRBD1 aligns across 7 bases. This CDR3 has 13 amino acids. Losses at the gene ends were 7 bases for V and 4 bases for J; bases not matched to a gene: 6. CDR1 and CDR2 (germline): MNHEY, SVGAGI. CDR3: CASTPRGLYGYTF. CDR3 nucleotide sequence: TGTGCCAGCACTCCAAGGGGGCTCTATGGCTACACCTTC.

This chain links TRBV5-1 with TRBJ1-2; maybe TRBD1 (5 bases). Germline V gene sequence: CDR1 SGHRS, CDR2 YFSETQ. V shed 0 bases and J shed 7 bases, with 16 bases lying between them. This CDR3 has 15 amino acids. CDR3 in amino acids: CASSLGRGGVAGYTF. The CDR3 bases are TGCGCCAGCAGCTTGGGGAGGGGAGGAGTGGCTGGCTACACCTTC.